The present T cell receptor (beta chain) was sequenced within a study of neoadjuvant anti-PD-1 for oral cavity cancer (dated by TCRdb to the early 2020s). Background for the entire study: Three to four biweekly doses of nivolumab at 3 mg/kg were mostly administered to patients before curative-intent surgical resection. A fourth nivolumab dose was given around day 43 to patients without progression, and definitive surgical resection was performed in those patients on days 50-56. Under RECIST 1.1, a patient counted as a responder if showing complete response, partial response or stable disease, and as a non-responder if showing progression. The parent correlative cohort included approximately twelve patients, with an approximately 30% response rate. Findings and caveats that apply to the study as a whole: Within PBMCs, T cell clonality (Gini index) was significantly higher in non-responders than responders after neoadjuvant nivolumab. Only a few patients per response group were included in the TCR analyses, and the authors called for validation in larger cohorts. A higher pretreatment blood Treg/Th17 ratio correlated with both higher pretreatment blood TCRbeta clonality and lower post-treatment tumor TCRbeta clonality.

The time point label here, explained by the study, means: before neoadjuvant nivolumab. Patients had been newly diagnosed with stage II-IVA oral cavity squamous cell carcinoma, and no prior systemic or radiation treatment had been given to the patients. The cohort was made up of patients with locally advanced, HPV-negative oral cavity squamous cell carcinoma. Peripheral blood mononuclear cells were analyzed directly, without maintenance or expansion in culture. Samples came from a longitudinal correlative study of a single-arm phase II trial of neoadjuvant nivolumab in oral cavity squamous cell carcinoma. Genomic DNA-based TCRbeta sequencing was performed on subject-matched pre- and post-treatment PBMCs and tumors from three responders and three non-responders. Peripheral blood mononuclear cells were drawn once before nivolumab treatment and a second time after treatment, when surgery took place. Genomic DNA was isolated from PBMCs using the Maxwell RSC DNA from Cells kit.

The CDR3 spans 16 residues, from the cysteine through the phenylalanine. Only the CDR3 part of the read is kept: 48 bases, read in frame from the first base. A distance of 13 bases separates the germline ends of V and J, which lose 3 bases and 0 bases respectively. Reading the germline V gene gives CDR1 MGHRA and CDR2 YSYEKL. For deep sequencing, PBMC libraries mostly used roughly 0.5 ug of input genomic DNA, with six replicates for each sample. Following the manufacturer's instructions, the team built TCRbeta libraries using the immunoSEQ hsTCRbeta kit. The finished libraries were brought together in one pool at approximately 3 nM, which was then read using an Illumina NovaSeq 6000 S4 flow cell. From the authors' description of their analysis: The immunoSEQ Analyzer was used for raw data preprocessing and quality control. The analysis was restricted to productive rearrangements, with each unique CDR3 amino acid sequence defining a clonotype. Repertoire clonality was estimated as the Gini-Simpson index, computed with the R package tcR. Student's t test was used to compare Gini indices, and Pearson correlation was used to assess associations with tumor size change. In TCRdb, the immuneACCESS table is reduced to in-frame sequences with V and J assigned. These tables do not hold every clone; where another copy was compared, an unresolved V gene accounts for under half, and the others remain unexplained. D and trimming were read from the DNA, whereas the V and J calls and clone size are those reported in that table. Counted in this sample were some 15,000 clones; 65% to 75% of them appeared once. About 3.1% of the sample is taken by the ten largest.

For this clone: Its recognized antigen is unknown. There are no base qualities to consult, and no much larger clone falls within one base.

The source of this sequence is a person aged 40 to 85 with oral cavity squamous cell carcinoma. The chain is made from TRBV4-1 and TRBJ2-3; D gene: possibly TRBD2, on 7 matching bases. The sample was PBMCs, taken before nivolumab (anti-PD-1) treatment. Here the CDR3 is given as CASSQRGRPSTDTQYF. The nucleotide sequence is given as TGCGCCAGCAGCCAGCGGGGGCGTCCCAGCACAGATACGCAGTATTTT.